Many counts were recorded for the clone carrying this TCR beta chain. The antigen is undetermined. This specimen belongs to a study of neurological immune-mediated disorders. Overall study findings and caveats: Expanded clones shared no identical CDR3 amino acid sequences across subjects, which suggested private TCR-beta repertoires in all groups.

This CDR3 comprises 10 residues. Trimming took off 4 bases at V and 5 bases at J, with 5 bases between the two ends. Germline V gives CDR1 SQVTM, CDR2 ANQGSEA. From the 5' RACE reads, TCRdb called clonotypes with MiXCR, one entry per CDR3 protein. This sample yields fewer than 75,000 distinct CDR3 sequences, of which roughly 3.2% are seen a single time; about 4% belongs to the top ten. Sequencing used PBMCs. V gene TRBV29-1 combines with J gene TRBJ2-5, with no clear D. This receptor was obtained from a man in his forties with multiple sclerosis. The CDR3 here is CSVVGETQYF. The DNA for the CDR3 is TGCAGCGTTGTGGGCGAGACCCAGTACTTC.